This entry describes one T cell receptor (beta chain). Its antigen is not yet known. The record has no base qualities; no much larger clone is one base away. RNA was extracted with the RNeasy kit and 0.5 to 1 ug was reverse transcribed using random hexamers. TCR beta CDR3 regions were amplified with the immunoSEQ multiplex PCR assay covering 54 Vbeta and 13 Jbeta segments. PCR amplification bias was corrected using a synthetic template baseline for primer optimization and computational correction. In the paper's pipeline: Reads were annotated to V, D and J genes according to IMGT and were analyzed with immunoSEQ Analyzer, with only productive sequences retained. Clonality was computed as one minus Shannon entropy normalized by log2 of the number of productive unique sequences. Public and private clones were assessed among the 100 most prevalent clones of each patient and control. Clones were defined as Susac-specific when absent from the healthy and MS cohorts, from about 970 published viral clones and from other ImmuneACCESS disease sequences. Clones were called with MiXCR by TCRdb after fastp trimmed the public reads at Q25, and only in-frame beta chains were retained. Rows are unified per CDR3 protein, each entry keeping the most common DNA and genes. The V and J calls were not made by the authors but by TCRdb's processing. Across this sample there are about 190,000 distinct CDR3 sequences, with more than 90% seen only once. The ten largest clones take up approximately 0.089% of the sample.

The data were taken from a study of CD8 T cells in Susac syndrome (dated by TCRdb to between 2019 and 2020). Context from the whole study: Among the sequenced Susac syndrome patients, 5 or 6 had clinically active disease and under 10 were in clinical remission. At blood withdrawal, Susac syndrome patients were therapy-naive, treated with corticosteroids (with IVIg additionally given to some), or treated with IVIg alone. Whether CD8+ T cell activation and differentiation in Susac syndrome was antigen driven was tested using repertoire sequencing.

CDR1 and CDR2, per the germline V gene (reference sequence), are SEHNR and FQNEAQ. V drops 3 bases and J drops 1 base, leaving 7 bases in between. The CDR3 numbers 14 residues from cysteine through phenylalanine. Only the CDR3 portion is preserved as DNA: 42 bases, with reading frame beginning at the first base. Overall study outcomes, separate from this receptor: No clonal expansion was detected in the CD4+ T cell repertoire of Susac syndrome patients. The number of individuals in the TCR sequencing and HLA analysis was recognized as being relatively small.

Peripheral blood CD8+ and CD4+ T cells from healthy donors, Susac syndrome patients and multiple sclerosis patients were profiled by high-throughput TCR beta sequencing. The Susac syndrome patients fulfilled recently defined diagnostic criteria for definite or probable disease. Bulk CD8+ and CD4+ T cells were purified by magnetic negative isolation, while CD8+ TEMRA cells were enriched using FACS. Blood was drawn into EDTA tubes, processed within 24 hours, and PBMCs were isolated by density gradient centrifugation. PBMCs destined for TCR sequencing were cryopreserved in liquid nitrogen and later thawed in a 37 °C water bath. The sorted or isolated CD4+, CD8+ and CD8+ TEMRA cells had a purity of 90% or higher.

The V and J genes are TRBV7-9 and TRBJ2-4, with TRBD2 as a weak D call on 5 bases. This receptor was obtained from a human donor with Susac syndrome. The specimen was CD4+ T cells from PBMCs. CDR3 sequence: CASSFGVAKNIQYF. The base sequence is TGTGCCAGCAGCTTCGGGGTTGCCAAAAACATTCAGTACTTC.